One sample yielded the 19 T cell receptor beta chains listed below, sequenced in a study of T cell changes during pregnancy in multiple sclerosis. Assay used: immunoSEQ multiplex PCR; TCRdb lists only in-frame clones, some missing. The data show roughly 40,000 clones, with roughly 85% seen just once and more than 0.95% held by the top ten. The sequenced sample was CD4+ T cells from peripheral blood mononuclear cells, obtained before pregnancy. The receptors originated from a female donor with multiple sclerosis, enrolled in a pregnancy study.

CDR3 protein: CASTPYDRGGEQYF. In nucleotides, the CDR3 is TGTGCCAGCACCCCCTACGATCGGGGAGGCGAGCAGTACTTC. The chain links TRBV6-5 to TRBJ2-7, with TRBD2 as a possible D gene (6 bases). The CDR3 covers 14 residues. Deletions cut 7 bases from V and 6 bases from J, with 19 bases between. Germline V gives CDR1 MNHEY, CDR2 SVGAGI.

The V and J genes are TRBV28 and TRBJ2-7; TRBD2 might be the D (5 bases). The V gene lost 8 bases and the J gene lost 4 bases, with 12 bases spanning the gap. Germline V gene lookup returns CDR1 MDHEN and CDR2 SYDVKM. The CDR3 runs 12 residues. The CDR3 DNA reads TGTGCCAGCCGGGCGGGTCTGTACGAGCAGTACTTC. The encoded protein is CASRAGLYEQYF.

The chain has TRBV7-2 and TRBJ2-6, with D possibly matching TRBD1 (6 bases). V shed 5 bases and J shed 2 bases, with 10 bases lying between them. CDR3 length: 15 amino acids. CDR1 is SGHTA and CDR2 is FQGNSA in the germline V gene. The DNA of the CDR3 is TGTGCCAGCAGCCAAGGGGGTCCTGGGGCCAACGTCCTGACTTTC. Protein: CASSQGGPGANVLTF.

V is TRBV7-6 and J is TRBJ2-5; the D gene is possibly TRBD2 (5 bases). TRBJ2-7 matches the DNA end more closely, so the J call is doubtful. The CDR3 spans 13 residues. CDR1 and CDR2 from the germline V gene are SGHVS and FNYEAQ. The DNA for the CDR3 is TGTGCCAGCAGCGATAGTGAGGGCTACGAGCAGTACTTC. Protein product: CASSDSEGYEQYF.

The chain uses TRBV14 and TRBJ2-3; maybe TRBD2 (5 bases). Trimming took off 4 bases at V and 4 bases at J, with 12 bases between the two ends. Germline CDR1 and CDR2: SGHDN and FVKESK. The CDR3 extends over 14 amino acids. The CDR3 coding sequence is TGTGCCAGCAGCCCCACGGGGATAGCAGATACGCAGTATTTT. Its protein is CASSPTGIADTQYF.

J is TRBJ1-5 and V is TRBV5-5, with TRBD1 matching 10 bases. The CDR3 runs to 15 residues. V lost 0 bases to trimming and J lost 4 bases; unmatched junction nucleotides: 1. Germline V gene data show CDR1 as SGHKS and CDR2 as YYEKEE (reference sequence). This CDR3 reads CASSLEGQGNQPQHF. The CDR3, as DNA: TGTGCCAGCAGCTTGGAGGGACAGGGGAATCAGCCCCAGCATTTT.

The chain uses TRBV14 and TRBJ2-1, with 13 bases that match TRBD2. Germline lookup yields CDR1 SGHDN and CDR2 FVKESK. The junction had 6 bases not matched to a gene; V was cut back by 3 bases and J by 7 bases. CDR3 length: 16 amino acids. CDR3: CASSHPGLAGENEQFF. For the CDR3, the DNA is TGTGCCAGCAGCCACCCTGGACTAGCGGGAGAAAATGAGCAGTTCTTC.

V usage is TRBV19 and J usage is TRBJ2-5, with D perhaps TRBD2 (6 bases). Trimming stripped 9 bases from V and 2 bases from J, with 16 bases between. The V gene's germline CDR1 is LNHDA and CDR2 SQIVND (reference sequence). This CDR3 is built from 14 residues. CDR3 sequence (DNA): TGTGCCAGGCCGGGACTTAAGATACAAGAGACCCAGTACTTC. Amino acids: CARPGLKIQETQYF.

This clone was seen a single time. The rearrangement links TRBV7-2 to TRBJ2-1, with D possibly TRBD2 on 5 matching bases. Trimming cost V 3 bases and J 10 bases, with 16 bases left between them. The germline gives CDR1 SGHTA, CDR2 FQGNSA. The CDR3 extends over 14 amino acids. CDR3 sequence: CASSFLGVGSEQFF. CDR3 DNA sequence: TGTGCCAGCAGCTTTTTGGGAGTGGGGTCAGAGCAGTTCTTC.

V usage is TRBV19 and J usage is TRBJ2-5; TRBD2 matches 9 bases. Germline CDR1 LNHDA, CDR2 SQIVND (reference sequence). The CDR3 has 14 amino acids. V lost 3 bases, J lost 6 bases, and 5 bases stayed unmatched. CDR3 amino acids: CASSIRTSVKTQYF. The CDR3 DNA reads as TGTGCCAGTAGTATCCGGACTAGCGTGAAGACCCAGTACTTC.

The chain combines TRBV10-1 with TRBJ2-2; 9 bases are a match to TRBD1. This CDR3 region has 15 residues. The V gene end was trimmed by 5 bases and the J gene end by 5 bases; junction bases not matched to a gene: 6. CDR1 is WNHNN, CDR2 SYGVQD, per germline (reference sequence). DNA of the CDR3: TGCGCCAGCAGTTCGGGACAGGGTTGGACCGGGGAGCTGTTTTTT. Protein product: CASSSGQGWTGELFF.

The gene calls are TRBV2 and TRBJ1-4; tentative D call: TRBD1 (5 bases). The CDR3 extends over 17 amino acids. Germline CDR1 SNHLY, CDR2 FYNNEI. The V end was cut by 0 bases, the J end by 8 bases, with 19 bases between. DNA of the CDR3: TGTGCCAGCAGTGAAGCGCGGGGGTTCCCGAGTCGGGAAAAACTGTTTTTT. It yields the protein CASSEARGFPSREKLFF.

This sequence joins TRBV10-1 and TRBJ2-3, with D possibly TRBD2 on 5 matching bases. The CDR3 is made up of 17 amino acids. Germline V gene sequence: CDR1 WNHNN, CDR2 SYGVQD (reference sequence). V shed 4 bases and J shed 3 bases, with 20 bases lying between them. CDR3 loop: CASSVFPLGALTDTQYF. The CDR3 nucleotides read TGCGCCAGCAGTGTGTTCCCCTTGGGAGCGTTAACAGATACGCAGTATTTT.

V is TRBV5-1 and J is TRBJ2-1; weak D call: TRBD1 (5 bases). This CDR3 region has 12 residues. V gave up 3 bases and J gave up 8 bases, with 9 bases separating them. CDR1 and CDR2 (germline): SGHRS, YFSETQ. CDR3 sequence reads: CASSSQGYEQFF. The CDR3 DNA reads TGCGCCAGCAGCTCCCAGGGATATGAGCAGTTCTTC.

This clone showed up just once. This chain uses TRBV27 with TRBJ2-7, with 13 bases aligning to TRBD2. CDR3 size: 15 residues. The germline CDR1 and CDR2 sequences are MNHEY and SMNVEV (reference sequence). With V trimmed by 5 bases and J by 6 bases, 7 bases remained unmatched. The CDR3 loop reads CASSPGLAGQGEQYF. CDR3 sequence (DNA): TGTGCCAGCAGTCCGGGACTAGCGGGACAGGGCGAGCAGTACTTC.

The chain carries TRBV30 and TRBJ2-6; no reliable D call. This CDR3 is 13 amino acids long. V lost 5 bases and J 5 bases, leaving 10 bases between the germline ends. The germline V gene has CDR1 GTSNPN and CDR2 SVGIG (reference sequence). The CDR3 DNA reads TGTGCCTGGTCCGACACCCGGGCCAACGTCCTGACTTTC. Amino acid sequence: CAWSDTRANVLTF.

This rearrangement joins TRBV5-1 to TRBJ2-7, with 8 bases identical to TRBD1. Germline V lookup: CDR1 SGHRS, CDR2 YFSETQ. Trimming cost V 3 bases and J 5 bases; bases outside gene matches: 4. The CDR3 runs to 13 residues. The CDR3, as DNA: TGCGCCAGCAGCTCGACAGGGGCGGACGAGCAGTACTTC. As protein: CASSSTGADEQYF.

This rearrangement joins TRBV11-3 to TRBJ1-1; D unresolved. Germline values: CDR1 SGHNT, CDR2 YENEEA. This CDR3 spans 13 amino acids. Between the trimmed V and J ends, which lost 2 bases and 2 bases, there was a span of 6 bases. CDR3 loop: CASSLQVNTEAFF. Written as DNA, the CDR3 is TGTGCCAGCAGCTTACAGGTAAACACTGAAGCTTTCTTT.

The chain has TRBV7-6 and TRBJ2-3; 9 bases are a match to TRBD2. With 2 bases clipped from V and 0 bases from J, the junction kept 15 bases outside the gene matches. The CDR3 length is 20 residues. CDR1 SGHVS and CDR2 FNYEAQ come from the germline V gene. Written as DNA, the CDR3 is TGTGCCAGCAGCTTACGGGCTAGCGGGAATGGGGGACTGAGCACAGATACGCAGTATTTT. Amino acids: CASSLRASGNGGLSTDTQYF.